This T cell receptor (beta chain) was documented in a study of monozygotic twins with cystic fibrosis. Overall study results and limits: In this small cohort, shared CDR3 numbers showed no association with age, concordance or disease severity. Monozygotic CF twin pairs shared significantly more nucleotide-identical clonotypes than unrelated CF individuals did.

From germline, CDR1 is GTSNPN and CDR2 SVGIG (reference sequence). Unmatched junction bases numbered 1, after V lost 0 bases and J lost 1 base. The CDR3 is made up of 14 amino acids. Remarks on this clone: The antigen remains unidentified.

TCRdb keeps only in-frame clones here, not all; method: immunoSEQ multiplex PCR. The sample records roughly 25,000 clones, 95% to 98% being singletons. The rearrangement uses TRBV30 and TRBJ2-7, with 9 positions matching TRBD1. Sequencing input: blood. This receptor was obtained from a girl aged 2-15 years with cystic fibrosis. Here the CDR3 DNA reads TGTGCCTGGAGTGTCGGGACAGGGTCCTACGAGCAGTACTTC. It specifies CAWSVGTGSYEQYF.